The 3 T cell receptor beta chains listed next were all sequenced from one sample in a study of blood T cell repertoires in COVID-19. Sequencing was performed with immunoSEQ multiplex PCR; in TCRdb, only in-frame clones are kept and a portion is missing. In the table there are a few hundred thousand clones, about 89% of which are singletons. Input material: peripheral blood. These receptor sequences come from a woman in her twenties or thirties with COVID-19, enrolled during active disease.

The J gene is TRBJ1-2, the V gene TRBV12-3 or TRBV12-4; no firm D call. The CDR3 extends over 12 amino acids. V lost 6 bases and J 4 bases, leaving 9 bases between the germline ends. The CDR3 sequence: CASRPAGYGYTF. The CDR3, as DNA: TGTGCCAGCAGACCAGCGGGCTATGGCTACACCTTC.

J is TRBJ2-3 and V is TRBV5-6; D not certain. Looked up from germline, CDR1 is SGHDT and CDR2 is YYEEEE. The CDR3 contains 15 residues. V was pared by 0 bases and J by 4 bases, with 12 bases between. The CDR3 DNA sequence: TGTGCCAGCAGCTTGGAAGCTAGTGTGGCAGATACGCAGTATTTT. Encoded protein: CASSLEASVADTQYF.

The genes are TRBV4-1 and TRBJ1-2; D remains unclear. Trimming took 4 bases from V and 0 from J, leaving 21 bases between them. CDR1 is MGHRA and CDR2 is YSYEKL in the germline V gene. The CDR3 has 18 amino acids. CDR3 loop: CASSLKTPEGPANYGYTF. In nucleotides, the CDR3 is TGCGCCAGCAGCCTAAAAACCCCAGAGGGCCCAGCTAACTATGGCTACACCTTC.